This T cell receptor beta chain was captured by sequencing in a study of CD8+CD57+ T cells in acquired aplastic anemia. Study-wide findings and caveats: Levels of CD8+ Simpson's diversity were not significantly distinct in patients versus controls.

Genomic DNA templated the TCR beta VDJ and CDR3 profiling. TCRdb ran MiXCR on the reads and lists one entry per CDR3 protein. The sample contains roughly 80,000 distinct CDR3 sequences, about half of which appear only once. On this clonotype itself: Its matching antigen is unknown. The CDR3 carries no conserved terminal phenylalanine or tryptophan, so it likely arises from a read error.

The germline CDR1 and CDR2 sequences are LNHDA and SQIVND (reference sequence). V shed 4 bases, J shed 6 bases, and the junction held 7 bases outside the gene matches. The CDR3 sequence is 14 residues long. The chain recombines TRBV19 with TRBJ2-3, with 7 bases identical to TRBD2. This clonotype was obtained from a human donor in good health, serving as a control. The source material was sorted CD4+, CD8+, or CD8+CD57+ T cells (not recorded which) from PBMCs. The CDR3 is CASSRAGAGDTQYL. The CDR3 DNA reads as TGTGCCAGTAGTAGGGCGGGAGCGGGTGATACGCAGTATCTT.